Listed below are T cell receptor beta chains from one sample, sequenced in a study of blood T cells in healthy people across ages. TCRdb re-called the 5' RACE reads through MiXCR, storing one row per CDR3 protein. Of approximately 580,000 distinct CDR3 sequences listed, 20% to 30% were seen once; the top ten hold just over 8.5%. The data were also submitted as part of a second study, on T cells of mothers and their children.

The sequenced material came from blood. These receptors were taken from a boy under 18 in good health. CDR3s include the opening cysteine and the closing phenylalanine or tryptophan.

V: TRBV28
J: TRBJ2-7
CDR3: CASSRDLTGGRVYEQYF

V: TRBV5-1
J: .
CDR3: CASSEAGVSYEQYF

V: TRBV5-6
J: TRBJ2-7
CDR3: CASSSRETIYEQYF

V: TRBV28
J: TRBJ2-7
CDR3: CASSLGQLTYEQYF

V: TRBV4-3
J: TRBJ1-2
CDR3: CASSQGQAENYGYTF

V: TRBV20-1
J: TRBJ2-5
CDR3: CSARQGEGSETQYF

V: TRBV11-2
J: TRBJ2-1
CDR3: CASSSLAGGDEQFF

V: TRBV4-1
J: TRBJ1-6
CDR3: CASSQRGLRGAQKYSPLHF

V: TRBV4-3
J: TRBJ2-1
CDR3: CASSQEGGTSYNEQFF

V: TRBV28
J: .
CDR3: CASSKELVKGEQFF

V: TRBV3-1
J: TRBJ1-5
CDR3: CASSQGLPYSNQPQHF

V: TRBV4-1
J: TRBJ2-5
CDR3: CASSIRPAEAQYF

V: TRBV7-3
J: TRBJ2-6
CDR3: CASSSSLSGANVLTF

V: TRBV20-1
J: TRBJ1-4
CDR3: CSARDSRGGPGEKLFF

V: TRBV20-1
J: TRBJ2-7
CDR3: CSASRLAGGPTHSEQYF

V: TRBV20-1
J: TRBJ1-2
CDR3: CSALGTANANYGYTF

V: TRBV28
J: TRBJ1-1
CDR3: CASTRPNTEAFF

V: TRBV25-1
J: TRBJ1-6
CDR3: CASSDQGRISPLHF

V: TRBV5-1
J: TRBJ2-7
CDR3: CASSLLGPLEQYF

V: TRBV7-9
J: TRBJ2-3
CDR3: CASSLEWTGPTDTQYF

V: TRBV9
J: TRBJ2-5
CDR3: CASSVGWGRGGETQYF

V: TRBV9
J: TRBJ2-3
CDR3: CASSAPAGTDTQYF

V: TRBV5-1
J: TRBJ2-7
CDR3: CASSPGLALYEQYF

V: TRBV12-5
J: TRBJ1-1
CDR3: CASGLDRTGGTEAFF

V: TRBV7-9
J: TRBJ2-1
CDR3: CASSNPGVHSYNEQFF

V: TRBV6-1
J: TRBJ2-5
CDR3: CASVLSGGFQETQYF